A single sample is the source of the 28 T cell receptor beta chains below, sequenced in a study of blood T cell repertoires in COVID-19. The assay was immunoSEQ multiplex PCR, and TCRdb's table has in-frame clones only and misses some. The sample shows under 45,000 clones, around 73% of them seen only once. The sequenced sample was peripheral blood. These receptors all come from a woman aged 70-85 years with acute or convalescent COVID-19.

The chain links TRBV29-1 to TRBJ1-5, with D tentatively TRBD1 (5 bases). Germline CDR1 reads SQVTM; CDR2 reads ANQGSEA. The CDR3 has 13 residues. V dropped 7 bases and J dropped 5 bases, with 15 bases sitting between them. Here the CDR3 DNA reads TGCAGCGCATCCGGGGGGTTTGATCAGCCCCAGCATTTT. Amino acid sequence: CSASGGFDQPQHF.

The chain employs TRBV18 and TRBJ2-3; D is perhaps TRBD1 (5 bases). V lost 6 bases and J lost 1, with 14 bases in between. The CDR3 sequence is 15 residues long. Per the germline V gene, CDR1 is KGHSH and CDR2 is LQKENI. The chain's CDR3 is CASSPDNSRTDTQYF. CDR3 DNA: TGTGCCAGCTCCCCGGACAACTCCCGCACAGATACGCAGTATTTT.

This chain connects TRBV7-3 to TRBJ2-1, with 11 bases aligning to TRBD2. After removal of 4 bases from V and 2 bases from J, the junction contained 7 bases not matched to a gene. CDR3 length: 17 residues. Per germline, CDR1 SGHTA and CDR2 FQGTGA. The CDR3 protein is CASSSPGTSGTYNEQFF. CDR3 nucleotide sequence: TGTGCCAGCAGCTCCCCCGGGACTAGCGGCACCTACAATGAGCAGTTCTTC.

The rearrangement links TRBV2 to TRBJ1-2, with D uncertain. Germline assignment: CDR1 SNHLY and CDR2 FYNNEI. This CDR3 comprises 14 residues. With 4 bases removed from V and 7 bases from J, the gap between germline ends came to 16 bases. This CDR3 is CASSGAGRPRGYTF. CDR3 DNA sequence: TGTGCCAGCAGTGGGGCAGGCCGCCCGCGTGGCTACACCTTC.

The chain combines TRBV5-1 with TRBJ1-1; D is unresolved. V lost 0 bases to trimming and J lost 1 base, with 13 bases between them. Looked up from germline, CDR1 is SGHRS and CDR2 is YFSETQ. The CDR3 runs to 16 residues. This CDR3 reads CASSLAVAGGNTEAFF. The DNA for the CDR3 is TGCGCCAGCAGCTTGGCGGTTGCTGGCGGGAACACTGAAGCTTTCTTT.

The V call is TRBV28, the J call TRBJ1-1; TRBD1 is a possible D gene (6 bases). Trimming shortened V by 7 bases and J by 1 base, and 10 bases separated the two germline ends. The germline CDR1 and CDR2 sequences are MDHEN and SYDVKM. This CDR3 spans 13 amino acids. The CDR3 spells CASIRQENTEAFF. The CDR3 DNA sequence: TGTGCCAGCATTAGACAGGAGAACACTGAAGCTTTCTTT.

This clone was seen only a few times. V and J are TRBV7-2 and TRBJ2-1, with 11 bases that match TRBD2. The V and J ends lost 5 bases and 6 bases, in that order; junction bases with no gene match: 6. There are 15 residues in the CDR3. CDR1 and CDR2 from the germline V gene are SGHTA and FQGNSA. The CDR3, as DNA: TGTGCCAGCAGCCCATTAGCGGGGGGGACCAATGAGCAGTTCTTC. Amino acids: CASSPLAGGTNEQFF.

CDR3 bases: TGTGCCAGTAGTGGCGGGAACTTTAACACTGAAGCTTTCTTT. As protein: CASSGGNFNTEAFF. The rearrangement links TRBV19 to TRBJ1-1, with D uncertain. This CDR3 region has 14 residues. The germline V gene encodes CDR1 LNHDA and CDR2 SQIVND (reference sequence). V was pared by 5 bases and J by 2 bases, with 12 bases between.

The V and J genes are TRBV16 and TRBJ2-1, with TRBD1 matching over 7 bases. V was pared by 1 base and J by 7 bases, with 4 bases of the junction left unmatched. The CDR3 is 14 amino acids. Germline lookup yields CDR1 KGHSY and CDR2 FQNENV. CDR3 sequence: CASSQLRQGNEQFF. CDR3 sequence (DNA): TGTGCCAGCAGCCAATTGCGACAGGGAAATGAGCAGTTCTTC.

The chain is built from TRBV24-1 and TRBJ2-3; TRBD2 agrees at 10 bases. J was trimmed by 0 bases and V by 4 bases; bases with no gene match: 3. The CDR3 contains 16 residues. Germline lookup yields CDR1 KGHDR and CDR2 SFDVKD. Here the CDR3 reads CATSDRTSGSTDTQYF. For the CDR3, the DNA is TGTGCCACCAGTGACCGGACTAGCGGAAGCACAGATACGCAGTATTTT.

A few counts support this clone. The rearrangement uses TRBV18 and TRBJ2-7, with D possibly TRBD1 on 6 matching bases. V dropped 3 bases and J dropped 3 bases, with 12 bases sitting between them. Germline loops: CDR1 KGHSH, CDR2 LQKENI. The CDR3 runs to 14 residues. The CDR3 here is CASSPKQGYYEQYF. Here the CDR3 DNA reads TGTGCCAGCTCACCTAAACAGGGTTACTACGAGCAGTACTTC.

The sample holds a few counts of this clone. The chain carries TRBV11-1 and TRBJ2-2; D is possibly TRBD2 (5 bases). This CDR3 is 16 amino acids long. From germline, CDR1 is SGHAT and CDR2 FQDESV (reference sequence). The V end lost 0 bases, the J end lost 1 base, and 9 bases lay between the germline ends. CDR3 region: CASSLAADWNTGELFF. Here the CDR3 DNA reads TGTGCCAGCAGCTTAGCTGCGGACTGGAACACCGGGGAGCTGTTTTTT.

The CDR3 sequence is CASSQGPGNTEAFF. CDR3 DNA: TGTGCCAGCAGCCAAGGGCCGGGGAACACTGAAGCTTTCTTT. The chain recombines TRBV4-2 with TRBJ1-1; D is ambiguous. Trimming pared 1 base from V and 1 base from J, leaving 7 bases between. Germline V gives CDR1 LGHNA, CDR2 YNFKEQ. This CDR3 contains 14 residues.

The rearrangement uses TRBV2 and TRBJ2-7, with 9 bases matching TRBD1. CDR1 is SNHLY and CDR2 is FYNNEI in the germline V gene. Trimming cost V 6 bases and J 5 bases; bases outside gene matches: 5. The length of the CDR3 is 13 residues. The CDR3 region has the DNA TGTGCCAGCAGCCTGGACAGGGGTGACGAGCAGTACTTC. Residues: CASSLDRGDEQYF.

The J gene is TRBJ2-7, the V gene TRBV7-2, with D possibly being TRBD1 (5 bases). V shed 3 bases and J shed 0 bases, with 6 bases lying between them. Germline loops: CDR1 SGHTA, CDR2 FQGNSA. The CDR3 sequence is 13 residues long. The CDR3, as DNA: TGTGCCAGCAGCTTCGACAGCTCCTACGAGCAGTACTTC. Its translation: CASSFDSSYEQYF.

V usage is TRBV7-9 and J usage is TRBJ1-6; 8 bases are a match to TRBD1. V shed 8 bases, J shed 1 base, and the junction held 10 bases outside the gene matches. Germline assignment: CDR1 SEHNR and CDR2 FQNEAQ (reference sequence). This CDR3 spans 17 amino acids. As DNA, the CDR3 is TGTGCCAGCCACTACGGACAGGGAGGATCCTATAATTCACCCCTCCACTTT. It is translated as CASHYGQGGSYNSPLHF.

This clone was seen a handful of times. Other nucleotide sequences in the sample specify the same CDR3. The rearrangement uses TRBV11-2 and TRBJ1-6; 8 nucleotides align to TRBD1. The CDR3 extends over 16 amino acids. Trimming removed 1 base from V and 7 bases from J; junction bases left unmatched: 6. Germline CDR1 is SGHAT and CDR2 is FQNNGV. The CDR3 here is CASSLVRGQENSPLHF. The CDR3 nucleotides are TGTGCCAGCAGCTTAGTGCGGGGACAGGAAAATTCACCCCTCCACTTT.

The V and J genes are TRBV18 and TRBJ2-5; no firm D call. Germline V gene lookup returns CDR1 KGHSH and CDR2 LQKENI. V was shortened by 3 bases and J by 1 base, with 6 bases between the two germline ends. This CDR3 comprises 13 residues. CDR3 sequence (DNA): TGTGCCAGCTCACCGACAAGCCAAGAGACCCAGTACTTC. Its protein product is CASSPTSQETQYF.

The CDR3 is CASSPGGYGYTF. The DNA of the CDR3 is TGTGCCAGCTCACCAGGAGGCTATGGCTACACCTTC. The V and J genes are TRBV12-3 or TRBV12-4 and TRBJ1-2, with D hard to call. V was clipped by 8 bases and J by 4 bases, with 11 bases between them. The CDR3 length is 12 residues.

This chain uses TRBV3-1 (or the pseudogene TRBV3-2) with TRBJ2-6; TRBD2 matches 11 bases. CDR1 LGHDT and CDR2 YNNKEL come from the germline V gene (reference sequence). Germline trimming cut 3 bases from V and 0 bases from J; bases unmatched to any gene: 4. This CDR3 is 18 amino acids long. The CDR3 nucleotides are TGTGCCAGCAGCCATCGACTAGCGGGGTCCTCTGGGGCCAACGTCCTGACTTTC. It specifies CASSHRLAGSSGANVLTF.

This clone came up once. V is TRBV7-9 and J is TRBJ1-4; tentatively, D is TRBD1 (5 bases). Germline CDR1 SEHNR, CDR2 FQNEAQ (reference sequence). The CDR3 length is 14 residues. Deletions cut 5 bases from V and 4 bases from J, with 11 bases between. This CDR3 reads CASSQGVGNEKLFF. The DNA for the CDR3 is TGTGCCAGCAGCCAAGGGGTCGGTAATGAAAAACTGTTTTTT.

The rearrangement links TRBV6-2 or TRBV6-3 to TRBJ2-3, with 9 bases fitting TRBD2. The length of the CDR3 is 20 residues. V shed 0 bases and J 0 bases; nucleotides not matched to a gene: 13. CDR1 MNHEY and CDR2 SVGEGT come from the germline V gene. The CDR3 nucleotides are TGTGCCAGCAGTTACTCGGGCGCGGGGGGGCCGACCGGGAGCACAGATACGCAGTATTTT. Translation: CASSYSGAGGPTGSTDTQYF.

J is TRBJ1-2 and V is TRBV19; the match to TRBD1 covers 10 bases. The germline gives CDR1 LNHDA, CDR2 SQIVND (reference sequence). V dropped 6 bases and J dropped 0; count of bases not matched to a gene: 7. The CDR3 has 16 residues. The CDR3 loop is CASRRQGASANYGYTF. In DNA form, the CDR3 reads TGTGCCAGTAGAAGACAGGGGGCGTCCGCTAACTATGGCTACACCTTC.

The chain couples TRBV7-2 to TRBJ1-3; 9 nucleotides agree with TRBD1. CDR3 length equals 16 residues. Germline loops: CDR1 SGHTA, CDR2 FQGNSA. V shed 5 bases and J 3 bases; nucleotides not matched to a gene: 8. The CDR3 sequence is CASSLGQGISGNTIYF. CDR3 nucleotide sequence: TGTGCCAGCAGCCTCGGACAGGGGATAAGTGGAAACACCATATATTTT.

The chain employs TRBV9 and TRBJ2-7, with 8 bases matching TRBD2. J was trimmed by 6 bases and V by 3 bases; bases with no gene match: 2. Germline CDR1 SGDLS, CDR2 YYNGEE. The CDR3 is made up of 12 amino acids. The CDR3 region is CASSAREGEQYF. CDR3 nucleotides: TGTGCCAGCAGCGCCCGGGAGGGCGAGCAGTACTTC.

The V gene is TRBV6-1, the J gene TRBJ2-6; the D gene is possibly TRBD1 (5 bases). V was shortened by 2 bases and J by 2 bases, with 10 bases between the two germline ends. Germline values: CDR1 MNHNS, CDR2 SASEGT. The length of the CDR3 is 16 residues. CDR3 protein: CASSERRATGANVLTF. The CDR3 DNA follows: TGTGCCAGCAGTGAACGCAGGGCCACTGGGGCCAACGTCCTGACTTTC.

Here the CDR3 reads CSVSGTGLLEAFF. The DNA of the CDR3 is TGCAGCGTGTCCGGGACAGGGTTGTTAGAAGCTTTCTTT. The V call is TRBV29-1, the J call TRBJ1-1; 9 bases map to TRBD1. The CDR3 is 13 amino acids. In germline, CDR1 is SQVTM, CDR2 ANQGSEA. Unmatched junction bases numbered 10, after V lost 6 bases and J lost 8 bases.

The chain carries TRBV7-2 and TRBJ1-2; no reliable D call. Germline V gene sequence: CDR1 SGHTA, CDR2 FQGNSA. The CDR3 has 14 amino acids. The V gene lost 0 bases and the J gene lost 8 bases, with 13 bases spanning the gap. CDR3 sequence (DNA): TGTGCCAGCAGCTTAGCCGTGCGCGGGCAAGGCTACACCTTC. As protein: CASSLAVRGQGYTF. Drawing the rest from reference TRBV7-2 and TRBJ1-2, the complete variable domain is GAGVSQSPSNKVTEKGKDVELRCDPISGHTALYWYRQSLGQGLEFLIYFQGNSAPDKSGLPSDRFSAERTGGSVSTLTIQRTQQEDSAVYLCASSLAVRGQGYTFGSGTRLTVV.